The clone carrying this T cell receptor beta chain was seen a handful of times. Amplified regions were TCR beta CDR3 sequences from RNA transcripts. During a first-round RT-PCR of the TCR CDR3, the HTBI primer set was used. TCRdb recomputed calls from the multiplex PCR reads with MiXCR, one row per CDR3 protein. The sample consists of approximately 620,000 distinct CDR3 sequences, approximately 15% of them appearing once. The record originates from a study of T cells in Graves' hyperthyroidism and ophthalmopathy. Clinical symptoms, serum thyroxine, TRAb, thyroid ultrasound and orbital computed tomography established diagnosis. The study collected blood at first hyperthyroidism diagnosis, before any ophthalmopathy symptoms arose. PBMCs were sourced from more than 7.5 ml fresh peripheral blood. The CDR3 extends over 14 amino acids. CDR1 is SGHKS, CDR2 YYEKEE, per germline (reference sequence). V was clipped by 4 bases and J by 5 bases; unmatched bases: 4.

The TCR comes from a woman aged 25 to 39 with Graves' hyperthyroidism that later progressed to Graves' ophthalmopathy. Sequences were obtained from blood. The gene calls are TRBV5-5 and TRBJ2-3, with 10 bases matching TRBD1. The CDR3 loop is CASSRRTGGDTQYF. In nucleotides, the CDR3 is TGTGCCAGCAGCCGACGGACAGGGGGAGATACGCAGTATTTT.